One TCR beta chain is described in this entry. The sample is drawn from a study of blood T cell repertoires in COVID-19. Study-level background: Both acute and convalescent COVID-19 samples were obtained from the United States, Italy and Spain.

Produced via immunoSEQ multiplex PCR; TCRdb's table is partial and in-frame only. The sample yields 150,000 to 200,000 clones, 75% to 85% seen once. This CDR3 is 15 amino acids long. Losses at the gene ends were 4 bases for V and 7 bases for J; bases not matched to a gene: 4. The germline gives CDR1 LGHDT, CDR2 YNNKEL (reference sequence). The sample was peripheral blood. The rearrangement uses TRBV3-1 (or the pseudogene TRBV3-2) and TRBJ2-5, with 15 bases matching TRBD2. The sequence was obtained from an older woman with COVID-19, enrolled during active disease. The CDR3 sequence: CASSRGLAGGVTQYF. In nucleotides, the CDR3 is TGTGCCAGCAGCCGGGGACTAGCGGGGGGTGTGACCCAGTACTTC.